One sample yielded the 11 T cell receptor beta chains listed below, sequenced in a study of persistence of HIV-infected CD4 T cells. This was the immunoSEQ version 4 assay in survey mode. TCRdb's copy holds only in-frame clones and misses some; the assay was immunoSEQ multiplex PCR. The sample has some 48,000 clones, more than 70% seen once. Stimulation used 9 to 10 ug/mL lysate from CMV-infected fibroblasts. CD40L/CD69 double-negative CD45RO-high memory CD4+ T cells were collected. Their specific antigens are unknown. The specimen comprised CD4+ T cells sorted from PBMCs after approximately 19-hour stimulation, sampled from a patient who received antiretroviral therapy. The receptors here all came from an adult man with HIV who was CMV-seropositive.

The rearrangement links TRBV7-2 to TRBJ1-5; D unclear. This CDR3 contains 16 residues. Between the trimmed V and J ends, which lost 1 base and 9 bases, there was a span of 19 bases. Germline-derived CDR1 and CDR2 are SGHTA and FQGNSA. Here the CDR3 DNA reads TGTGCCAGCAGCTTAGATATGGCCGGGGTAGGTGCGCCCCAGCATTTT. This encodes CASSLDMAGVGAPQHF.

This rearrangement joins TRBV10-3 to TRBJ1-1; D is undetermined. With 7 bases removed from V and 2 bases from J, the gap between germline ends came to 8 bases. Germline assignment: CDR1 ENHRY and CDR2 SYGVKD. The CDR3 spans 12 residues. Written as DNA, the CDR3 is TGTGCCATCAACACAGCTAACACTGAAGCTTTCTTT. Protein: CAINTANTEAFF.

This clone appeared a single time. The chain recombines TRBV30 with TRBJ2-2; 7 positions agree with TRBD2. V lost 5 bases to trimming and J lost 7 bases; unmatched junction nucleotides: 13. The CDR3 runs 15 residues. CDR1 and CDR2 (germline): GTSNPN, SVGIG (reference sequence). In DNA, the CDR3 is TGTGCCTGGTCCGAATGGGCGGGAGCAGTCGGGGAGCTGTTTTTT. This sequence encodes CAWSEWAGAVGELFF.

The chain is built from TRBV7-9 and TRBJ2-1; either TRBD1 or TRBD2 may fit D (5 bases each). Trimming shortened V by 2 bases and J by 7 bases, and 15 bases separated the two germline ends. CDR1 is SEHNR, CDR2 FQNEAQ, per germline (reference sequence). This CDR3 comprises 15 residues. Written as DNA, the CDR3 is TGTGCCAGCAGCTTATACGGGGCAGGGAAGAATGAGCAGTTCTTC. Translating gives CASSLYGAGKNEQFF.

The chain couples TRBV7-9 to TRBJ1-4; 10 bases align to TRBD1. Looked up from germline, CDR1 is SEHNR and CDR2 is FQNEAQ (reference sequence). V trimming: 5 bases; J trimming: 4 bases; junction bases outside the gene matches: 4. This CDR3 region has 15 residues. For the CDR3, the DNA is TGTGCCAGCAGCCCGGGACAGGGGAATAATGAAAAACTGTTTTTT. It translates to CASSPGQGNNEKLFF.

This chain uses TRBV5-1 with TRBJ1-2, with TRBD1 as a possible D gene (5 bases). Per the germline V gene, CDR1 is SGHRS and CDR2 is YFSETQ. The CDR3 contains 14 residues. V lost 1 base to trimming and J lost 1 base, with 8 bases between them. CDR3 sequence (DNA): TGCGCCAGCAGCTTGAGGGGCCTTAACTATGGCTACACCTTC. This encodes CASSLRGLNYGYTF.

The chain has TRBV19 and TRBJ1-5; maybe TRBD1 (5 bases). Trimming took 5 bases from V and 1 from J, leaving 24 bases between them. There are 19 residues in the CDR3. Germline V gives CDR1 LNHDA, CDR2 SQIVND (reference sequence). CDR3 DNA: TGTGCCAGTAGTGTCTCCGGGACCTTAGATTATCGGAGCAATCAGCCCCAGCATTTT. Translation gives CASSVSGTLDYRSNQPQHF.

This chain uses TRBV6-2 or TRBV6-3 with TRBJ1-2; 8 bases match TRBD1. Germline CDR1 and CDR2: MNHEY and SVGEGT. The J segment lost 6 bases and the V segment lost 4 bases, leaving 7 bases of the junction unmatched. The CDR3 runs to 14 residues. CDR3 in DNA: TGTGCCAGCAGTTCCTGGACAGGGCGGCATGGCTACACCTTC. This encodes CASSSWTGRHGYTF.

The J gene is TRBJ2-7, the V gene TRBV6-5; 10 bases fit TRBD1. V shed 4 bases, J shed 5 bases, and the junction held 5 bases outside the gene matches. The CDR3 is 14 residues long. Germline V gene data show CDR1 as MNHEY and CDR2 as SVGAGI. This CDR3 is CASSSRQGANEQYF. CDR3 in DNA: TGTGCCAGCAGTTCCCGACAGGGGGCAAACGAGCAGTACTTC.

V and J are TRBV19 and TRBJ1-5; the D gene is possibly TRBD1 (5 bases). Germline V CDR1 and CDR2: LNHDA, SQIVND (reference sequence). The CDR3 is 14 residues long. With 8 bases removed from V and 8 bases from J, the gap between germline ends came to 19 bases. CDR3 amino acids: CASQGGVSAKPQHF. CDR3 nucleotide sequence: TGTGCCAGTCAAGGAGGGGTTAGTGCAAAGCCCCAGCATTTT.

The rearrangement links TRBV9 to TRBJ2-3; D might be TRBD2 (5 bases). Trimming cost V 4 bases and J 3 bases, with 15 bases left between them. Germline-derived CDR1 and CDR2 are SGDLS and YYNGEE. The CDR3 runs 15 residues. Here the CDR3 DNA reads TGTGCCAGCAGCCGAGCACAACTAGGGACAGATACGCAGTATTTT. It codes for CASSRAQLGTDTQYF.